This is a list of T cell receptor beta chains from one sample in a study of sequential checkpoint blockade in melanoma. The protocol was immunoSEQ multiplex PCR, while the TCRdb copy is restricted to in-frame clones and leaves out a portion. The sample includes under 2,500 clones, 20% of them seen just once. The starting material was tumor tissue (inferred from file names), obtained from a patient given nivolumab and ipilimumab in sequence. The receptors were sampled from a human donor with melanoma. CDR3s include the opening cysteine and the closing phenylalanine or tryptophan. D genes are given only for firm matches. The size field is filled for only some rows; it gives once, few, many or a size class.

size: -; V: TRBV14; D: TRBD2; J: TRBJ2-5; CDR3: CASSQGVRELGETQYF; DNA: TGTGCCAGCAGCCAAGGAGTGCGGGAGCTTGGAGAGACCCAGTACTTC
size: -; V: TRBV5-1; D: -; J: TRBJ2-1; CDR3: CASRVRLWGDEQFF; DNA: TGCGCCAGCAGGGTGCGGTTGTGGGGGGATGAGCAGTTCTTC
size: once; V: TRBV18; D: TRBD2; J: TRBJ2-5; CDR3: CASPAGPLQETQYF; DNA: TGTGCCAGCCCAGCGGGACCGTTACAAGAGACCCAGTACTTC
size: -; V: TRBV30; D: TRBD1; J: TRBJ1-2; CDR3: CAWSGQGNGYTF; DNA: TGTGCCTGGAGTGGACAGGGGAACGGCTACACCTTC
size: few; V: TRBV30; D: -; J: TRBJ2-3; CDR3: CAWKSGGGGGTDTQYF; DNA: TGTGCCTGGAAAAGCGGCGGTGGCGGGGGCACAGATACGCAGTATTTT
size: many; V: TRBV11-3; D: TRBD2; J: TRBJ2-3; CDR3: CASSSPGLAGADTQYF; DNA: TGTGCCAGCAGTTCTCCGGGACTAGCGGGAGCAGATACGCAGTATTTT
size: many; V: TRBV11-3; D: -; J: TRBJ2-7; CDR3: CASSGPEGLYEQYF; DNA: TGTGCCAGCAGTGGGCCGGAGGGCCTCTACGAGCAGTACTTC
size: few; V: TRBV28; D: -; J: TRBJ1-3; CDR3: CASSFRSMVGPSGNTIYF; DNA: TGTGCCAGCAGTTTCCGGTCAATGGTCGGCCCCTCTGGAAACACCATATATTTT
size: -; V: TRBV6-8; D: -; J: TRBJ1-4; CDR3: CASSYASHEKLFF; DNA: TGTGCCAGCAGTTACGCCAGCCATGAAAAACTGTTTTTT
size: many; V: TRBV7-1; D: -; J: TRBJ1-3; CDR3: CASSSYSGNTIYF; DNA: TGTGCCAGCAGCTCGTACTCTGGAAACACCATATATTTT
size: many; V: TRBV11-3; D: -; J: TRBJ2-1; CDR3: CASSLRRDPVNEQFF; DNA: TGTGCCAGCAGCTTACGGCGGGATCCCGTCAATGAGCAGTTCTTC
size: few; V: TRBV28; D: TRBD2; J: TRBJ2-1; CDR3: CASSLVAGSNEQFF; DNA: TGTGCCAGCAGTTTGGTAGCGGGGTCCAATGAGCAGTTCTTC
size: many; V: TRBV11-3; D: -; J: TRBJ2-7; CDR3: CASSFTGSGYEQYF; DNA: TGTGCCAGCAGCTTTACAGGGAGCGGGTACGAGCAGTACTTC
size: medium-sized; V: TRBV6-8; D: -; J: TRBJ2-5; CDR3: CATSPSVETQYF; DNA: TGTGCCACCAGCCCTAGCGTAGAGACCCAGTACTTC
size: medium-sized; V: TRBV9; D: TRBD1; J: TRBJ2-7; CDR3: CASSGNPGTGNYEQYF; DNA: TGTGCCAGCAGCGGCAACCCCGGGACAGGGAACTACGAGCAGTACTTC
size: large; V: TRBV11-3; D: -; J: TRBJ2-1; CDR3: CASSLGRGYNEQFF; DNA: TGTGCCAGCAGCTTGGGCAGGGGATACAATGAGCAGTTCTTC
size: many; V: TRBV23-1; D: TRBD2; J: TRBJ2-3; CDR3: CASSQVSGLGSGIPDTQYF; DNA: TGCGCCAGCAGCCAAGTATCGGGGCTAGGTAGCGGGATCCCAGATACGCAGTATTTT
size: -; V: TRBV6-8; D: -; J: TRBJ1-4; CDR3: CATQQRENEKLFF; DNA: TGTGCCACCCAGCAGAGGGAGAATGAAAAACTGTTTTTT
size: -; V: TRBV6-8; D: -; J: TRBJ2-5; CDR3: CASIRSAGTETQYF; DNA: TGTGCCAGCATTAGGTCCGCAGGGACCGAGACCCAGTACTTC
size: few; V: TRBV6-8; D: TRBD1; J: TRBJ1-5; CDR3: CAIDRGLGNQPQHF; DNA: TGTGCCATCGACAGGGGGCTTGGCAATCAGCCCCAGCATTTT
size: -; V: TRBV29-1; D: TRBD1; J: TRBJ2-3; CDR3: CSAGQERLTDTQYF; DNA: TGCAGCGCGGGACAGGAGAGACTCACAGATACGCAGTATTTT
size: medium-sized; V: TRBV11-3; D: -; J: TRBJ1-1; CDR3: CASSFVRANTEAFF; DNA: TGTGCCAGCAGCTTTGTCAGGGCGAACACTGAAGCTTTCTTT
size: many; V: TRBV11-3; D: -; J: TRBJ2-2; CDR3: CASSPRASTGELFF; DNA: TGTGCCAGCAGCCCCAGAGCCTCCACCGGGGAGCTGTTTTTT
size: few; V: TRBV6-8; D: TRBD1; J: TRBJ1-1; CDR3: CASSPNEHWTGTTEAFF; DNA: TGTGCCAGCAGTCCTAACGAACACTGGACAGGGACCACTGAAGCTTTCTTT
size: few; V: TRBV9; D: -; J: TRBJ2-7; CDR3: CASSRDSGYEQYF; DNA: TGTGCCAGCAGCCGGGACAGCGGGTACGAGCAGTACTTC
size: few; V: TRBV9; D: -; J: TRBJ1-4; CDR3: CASSVTQAGHSNEKLFF; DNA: TGTGCCAGCAGCGTAACTCAGGCGGGACATAGTAATGAAAAACTGTTTTTT
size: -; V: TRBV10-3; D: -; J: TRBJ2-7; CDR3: CAISESPGASYEQYF; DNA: TGTGCCATCAGTGAGTCGCCGGGTGCGTCCTACGAGCAGTACTTC
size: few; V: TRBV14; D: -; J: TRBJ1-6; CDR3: CASSRLGTDYNSPLHF; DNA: TGTGCCAGCTCACGTCTCGGAACCGACTATAATTCACCCCTCCACTTT
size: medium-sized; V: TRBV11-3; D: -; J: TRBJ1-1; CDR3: CASSYYGQKNTEAFF; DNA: TGTGCCAGCAGCTACTATGGACAGAAGAACACTGAAGCTTTCTTT
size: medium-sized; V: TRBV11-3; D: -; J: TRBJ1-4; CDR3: CASSLEGRSNEKLFF; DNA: TGTGCCAGCAGCTTGGAGGGACGGTCTAATGAAAAACTGTTTTTT
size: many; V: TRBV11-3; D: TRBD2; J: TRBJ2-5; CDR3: CASSSRLAGPQETQYF; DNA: TGTGCCAGCAGCTCCCGACTAGCGGGGCCTCAAGAGACCCAGTACTTC
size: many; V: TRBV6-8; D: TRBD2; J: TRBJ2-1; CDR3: CASSYSMRGVGDNEQFF; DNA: TGTGCCAGCAGTTACTCGATGCGGGGGGTAGGTGACAATGAGCAGTTCTTC
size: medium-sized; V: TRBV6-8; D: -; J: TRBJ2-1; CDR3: CASRPRLVSGNEQFF; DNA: TGTGCCAGCAGACCAAGACTAGTGTCGGGAAATGAGCAGTTCTTC
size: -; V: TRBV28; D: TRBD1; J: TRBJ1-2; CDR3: CASKRDRVDGYTF; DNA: TGTGCCAGCAAGCGGGACAGAGTCGATGGCTACACCTTC
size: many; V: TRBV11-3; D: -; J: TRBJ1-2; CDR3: CASSLASSIYGYTF; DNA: TGTGCCAGCAGCTTGGCCAGTTCGATCTATGGCTACACCTTC
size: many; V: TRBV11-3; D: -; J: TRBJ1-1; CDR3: CASSASRGGGTEAFF; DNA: TGTGCCAGCAGCGCCTCCAGGGGAGGAGGCACTGAAGCTTTCTTT
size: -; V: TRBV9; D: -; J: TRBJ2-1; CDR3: CASSEWANEQFF; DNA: TGTGCCAGCAGTGAGTGGGCAAATGAGCAGTTCTTC